The T cell receptor (beta chain) under discussion was sequenced for a study of blood T cell repertoires in COVID-19. Looking at the study overall: Both acute and convalescent COVID-19 samples were obtained from the United States, Italy and Spain. The analysed material was cDNA or gDNA that came from T cells, B-cell-depleted T cells, or PBMCs.

V lost 5 bases to trimming and J lost 5 bases; unmatched junction nucleotides: 5. This CDR3 comprises 14 residues. Germline V gene lookup returns CDR1 SGHNT and CDR2 YENEEA. Authors' analysis steps: From reference gene primer amplification, estimates of nucleated cell counts were derived. The table came from immunoSEQ multiplex PCR; TCRdb's copy has only in-frame clones and leaves some out. V and J calls and clone size come straight from that table; D and trimming were deduced from the DNA. The sample has 250,000 to 350,000 clones; around 89% are singletons. Sequenced input: peripheral blood. This receptor was taken from a man younger than 30 who had recovered from COVID-19. The chain is built from TRBV11-3 and TRBJ2-2; TRBD1 aligns across 7 bases. CDR3 in amino acids: CASSPQTGTGELFF. The CDR3 coding sequence is TGTGCCAGCAGCCCGCAGACAGGGACCGGGGAGCTGTTTTTT. The complete variable domain, with remaining parts taken from reference TRBV11-3 and TRBJ2-2, reads EAGVVQSPRYKIIEKKQPVAFWCNPISGHNTLYWYLQNLGQGPELLIRYENEEAVDDSQLPKDRFSAERLKGVDSTLKIQPAELGDSAVYLCASSPQTGTGELFFGEGSRLTVL.